This T cell receptor (beta chain) was recovered during a study of blood T cell repertoires in COVID-19. Study summary: Nucleic acid was either cDNA or gDNA, and it came from T cells, B-cell-depleted T cells, or PBMCs.

With 0 bases removed from V and 3 bases from J, the gap between germline ends came to 9 bases. The length of the CDR3 is 15 residues. Germline CDR1 and CDR2: LGHDT and YNNKEL (reference sequence). In Seattle, patients joined the study during active infection and were tracked longitudinally. Profiling relied on immunoSEQ multiplex PCR, and the TCRdb table lists in-frame clones only, not all of them. Of roughly 200,000 clones listed, approximately 88% are singletons. The clonotype comes from a woman aged 40 to 55 with COVID-19, enrolled during active disease. Sequencing was done on a sample of peripheral blood. The chain uses TRBV3-1 (or the pseudogene TRBV3-2) and TRBJ1-5; no clear D. CDR3 region: CASSQDPGLNQPQHF. The DNA of the CDR3 is TGTGCCAGCAGCCAAGATCCGGGTCTCAATCAGCCCCAGCATTTT.